This T cell receptor beta chain was identified during a study of long-term antiretroviral therapy in people with HIV. This was the immunoSEQ v3.0 assay at survey level. Samples were sequenced targeting roughly 35,000-50,000 T-cell genomes each. Using immunoSEQ multiplex PCR, the repertoire was profiled, and TCRdb retains in-frame clones only, with some absent. This table has around 26,000 clones, 79% appearing once. General observations from the study: Dominating the repertoire at all time points were the clones that expanded before ART.

By share of the sample, this clone is medium-sized (0.01 to 0.1%). Its target is unknown. V dropped 7 bases and J dropped 16; count of bases not matched to a gene: 15. The CDR3 totals 14 residues. Germline V lookup: CDR1 LNHDA, CDR2 SQIVND (reference sequence). Each sample contained about 0.95-11 million cryopreserved PBMC, thawed before DNA extraction. The sequencing here drew on unsorted PBMCs, taken 1.2 years after starting antiretroviral therapy. This TCR came from a woman aged 40 to 49 with HIV. The rearrangement links TRBV19 to TRBJ1-6; 8 bases agree with TRBD1. CDR3 bases: TGTGCCAGTACTTTGACTGTTTCTCGGACAGGGCTCCACTTT. Translated, it gives CASTLTVSRTGLHF.